This T cell receptor beta chain was recorded in a study of blood T cell repertoires in COVID-19. Study-level background: Material from acute and convalescent COVID-19 was sourced from the United States, Italy and Spain.

Authors' data handling: Nucleated cell counts were estimated from reference gene primer amplification. Generated by immunoSEQ multiplex PCR, the TCRdb table keeps only in-frame clones and is missing some. V and J calls and clone size come straight from that table; D and trimming were deduced from the DNA. The table lists about 55,000 clones, about nine tenths of them singletons. Patients of the Seattle cohort, enrolled during active infection, were followed longitudinally. The trim removed 9 bases at V and 5 bases at J, leaving 5 bases unmatched. The CDR3 length is 13 residues. Germline V gene sequence: CDR1 KGHDR, CDR2 SFDVKD.

Source material: peripheral blood. The chain combines TRBV24-1 with TRBJ2-3; TRBD1 matches at 9 bases. The receptor was derived from a man aged 40-50 years with COVID-19, enrolled during active disease. CDR3 sequence: CATDRGSGDTQYF. The CDR3 DNA reads TGTGCCACCGACAGGGGGAGTGGAGATACGCAGTATTTT.